These T cell receptor beta chains were read from a single sample in a study of T cell responses to AZD1222 COVID-19 vaccine. The data were produced by immunoSEQ multiplex PCR, yet TCRdb's version contains in-frame clones alone and is incomplete. The data contain tens of thousands of clones, 90% of them singletons. Sequencing was performed on peripheral blood, taken on day 0 of AZD1222 vaccination. Receptor source: an adult in good health. Each CDR3 is given with its conserved first and last residue. The D gene is left open where the match is weak. Expanded clones are given a class, and other clones once, few, many or no size at all.

clone size: .; D gene: TRBD1; V gene: TRBV7-9; J gene: TRBJ2-5; CDR3 protein: CASSLDRGVETQYF; CDR3 DNA: TGTGCCAGCAGCTTAGACAGGGGGGTAGAGACCCAGTACTTC
clone size: .; D gene: TRBD2; V gene: TRBV30; J gene: TRBJ2-3; CDR3 protein: CAWNGLAGITDTQYF; CDR3 DNA: TGTGCCTGGAATGGACTAGCGGGGATCACAGATACGCAGTATTTT
clone size: .; D gene: .; V gene: TRBV2; J gene: TRBJ1-4; CDR3 protein: CASSEDRDSEKLFF; CDR3 DNA: TGTGCCAGCAGCGAGGACCGGGACTCTGAAAAACTGTTTTTT
clone size: .; D gene: TRBD1; V gene: TRBV5-5; J gene: TRBJ2-2; CDR3 protein: CASSDLPGQGFGRELFF; CDR3 DNA: TGTGCCAGCAGCGACCTCCCGGGACAGGGGTTCGGCAGGGAGCTGTTTTTT
clone size: .; D gene: TRBD1; V gene: TRBV5-1; J gene: TRBJ2-1; CDR3 protein: CASSLGQGHNEQFF; CDR3 DNA: TGCGCCAGCAGCTTGGGACAGGGGCACAATGAGCAGTTCTTC
clone size: .; D gene: .; V gene: TRBV19; J gene: TRBJ1-4; CDR3 protein: CASRPRTANEKLFF; CDR3 DNA: TGTGCCAGTAGGCCCCGGACAGCTAATGAAAAACTGTTTTTT
clone size: .; D gene: TRBD2; V gene: TRBV3-1/TRBV3-2; J gene: TRBJ2-7; CDR3 protein: CASSPKPSGGRAYEQYF; CDR3 DNA: TGTGCCAGCAGCCCGAAACCCAGTGGCGGGAGGGCCTACGAGCAGTACTTC
clone size: .; D gene: .; V gene: TRBV5-6; J gene: TRBJ1-5; CDR3 protein: CASSRNQPQHF; CDR3 DNA: TGTGCCAGCAGCCGAAATCAGCCCCAGCATTTT
clone size: few; D gene: TRBD1; V gene: TRBV19; J gene: TRBJ2-7; CDR3 protein: CASSKTGGFHEQYF; CDR3 DNA: TGTGCCAGTAGTAAGACAGGGGGTTTCCACGAGCAGTACTTC
clone size: .; D gene: TRBD1; V gene: TRBV28; J gene: TRBJ1-5; CDR3 protein: CASSQGGSGQPQHF; CDR3 DNA: TGTGCCAGCAGTCAGGGGGGGTCGGGGCAGCCCCAGCATTTT
clone size: .; D gene: .; V gene: TRBV11-3; J gene: TRBJ2-5; CDR3 protein: CASIQGDLTQYF; CDR3 DNA: TGTGCCAGCATCCAAGGGGATCTGACCCAGTACTTC
clone size: once; D gene: .; V gene: TRBV2; J gene: TRBJ2-7; CDR3 protein: CASSEARGQSSYEQYF; CDR3 DNA: TGTGCCAGCAGTGAAGCGCGGGGACAGAGTTCCTACGAGCAGTACTTC
clone size: few; D gene: .; V gene: TRBV6-5; J gene: TRBJ1-5; CDR3 protein: CASEQGSNQPQHF; CDR3 DNA: TGTGCCAGTGAACAGGGAAGCAATCAGCCCCAGCATTTT
clone size: .; D gene: .; V gene: TRBV24-1; J gene: TRBJ2-2; CDR3 protein: CATSAENTGELFF; CDR3 DNA: TGTGCCACCTCGGCCGAGAACACCGGGGAGCTGTTTTTT
clone size: .; D gene: .; V gene: TRBV5-6; J gene: TRBJ2-7; CDR3 protein: CASRTRHYEQYF; CDR3 DNA: TGTGCCAGCAGGACCCGACACTACGAGCAGTACTTC
clone size: .; D gene: .; V gene: TRBV6-2/TRBV6-3; J gene: TRBJ1-2; CDR3 protein: CASSYGVYGYTF; CDR3 DNA: TGTGCCAGCAGTTACGGAGTCTATGGCTACACCTTC
clone size: .; D gene: .; V gene: TRBV5-4; J gene: TRBJ2-1; CDR3 protein: CASSLEGGVSNEQFF; CDR3 DNA: TGTGCCAGCAGCTTGGAAGGGGGAGTTTCCAATGAGCAGTTCTTC
clone size: .; D gene: .; V gene: TRBV6-5; J gene: TRBJ2-5; CDR3 protein: CASSRGLRWTQYF; CDR3 DNA: TGTGCCAGCAGTAGGGGACTCCGGTGGACCCAGTACTTC
clone size: .; D gene: TRBD1; V gene: TRBV18; J gene: TRBJ1-2; CDR3 protein: CASSPSNTGTGDGYTF; CDR3 DNA: TGTGCCAGCTCACCTTCTAATACCGGGACAGGCGATGGCTACACCTTC
clone size: .; D gene: TRBD2; V gene: TRBV11-3; J gene: TRBJ2-3; CDR3 protein: CASSPGTSSTDTQYF; CDR3 DNA: TGTGCCAGCAGCCCAGGGACTAGCAGCACAGATACGCAGTATTTT
clone size: once; D gene: .; V gene: TRBV6-1; J gene: TRBJ2-3; CDR3 protein: CASSDGGRTDTQYF; CDR3 DNA: TGTGCCAGCAGTGATGGCGGGCGCACAGATACGCAGTATTTT
clone size: .; D gene: .; V gene: TRBV16; J gene: TRBJ1-2; CDR3 protein: CASSIGGSNYGYTF; CDR3 DNA: TGTGCCAGCAGCATTGGGGGTTCTAACTATGGCTACACCTTC
clone size: .; D gene: .; V gene: TRBV6-9; J gene: TRBJ1-3; CDR3 protein: CASSYYLGSSGNTIYF; CDR3 DNA: TGTGCCAGCAGTTATTATCTGGGCAGCTCTGGAAACACCATATATTTT
clone size: .; D gene: .; V gene: TRBV12-3/TRBV12-4; J gene: TRBJ2-7; CDR3 protein: CASSYVRGEQYF; CDR3 DNA: TGTGCCAGCAGTTACGTCCGGGGAGAGCAGTACTTC
clone size: .; D gene: .; V gene: TRBV7-6; J gene: TRBJ2-5; CDR3 protein: CASSLGRLEGRRKTQYF; CDR3 DNA: TGTGCCAGCAGCTTAGGACGCCTAGAGGGGCGTCGAAAGACCCAGTACTTC
clone size: .; D gene: .; V gene: TRBV5-4; J gene: TRBJ1-2; CDR3 protein: CASSLTVTGAYGYTF; CDR3 DNA: TGTGCCAGCAGCCTCACCGTCACCGGGGCCTATGGCTACACCTTC
clone size: .; D gene: .; V gene: TRBV13; J gene: TRBJ1-1; CDR3 protein: CASSFKEKNTEAFF; CDR3 DNA: TGTGCCAGCAGCTTCAAGGAGAAGAACACTGAAGCTTTCTTT
clone size: .; D gene: TRBD1; V gene: TRBV2; J gene: TRBJ1-1; CDR3 protein: CASSTGITEAFF; CDR3 DNA: TGTGCCAGTTCGACAGGGATCACTGAAGCTTTCTTT
clone size: .; D gene: .; V gene: TRBV2; J gene: TRBJ1-5; CDR3 protein: CASSADSYQPQHF; CDR3 DNA: TGTGCCAGCAGCGCTGACTCCTATCAGCCCCAGCATTTT
clone size: .; D gene: TRBD2; V gene: TRBV6-5; J gene: TRBJ2-7; CDR3 protein: CASSYSGLAGVGEQYF; CDR3 DNA: TGTGCCAGCAGTTACTCGGGTCTAGCGGGAGTAGGCGAGCAGTACTTC
clone size: .; D gene: .; V gene: TRBV11-3; J gene: TRBJ2-6; CDR3 protein: CASSPTSGANVLTF; CDR3 DNA: TGTGCCAGCAGCCCCACCTCTGGGGCCAACGTCCTGACTTTC
clone size: .; D gene: TRBD2; V gene: TRBV7-9; J gene: TRBJ2-7; CDR3 protein: CASSPGTRGYEQYF; CDR3 DNA: TGTGCCAGCAGCCCGGGGACTAGGGGCTACGAGCAGTACTTC
clone size: .; D gene: .; V gene: TRBV28; J gene: TRBJ1-5; CDR3 protein: CASSLIRVNQPQHF; CDR3 DNA: TGTGCCAGCAGTTTGATTAGGGTGAATCAGCCCCAGCATTTT
clone size: once; D gene: .; V gene: TRBV27; J gene: TRBJ1-5; CDR3 protein: CASRSRDGFNQPQHF; CDR3 DNA: TGTGCCAGCCGCTCAAGGGACGGCTTCAATCAGCCCCAGCATTTT
clone size: .; D gene: .; V gene: TRBV21-1; J gene: TRBJ2-2; CDR3 protein: CATPDYHTGELFF; CDR3 DNA: TGTGCCACCCCGGACTACCACACCGGGGAGCTGTTTTTT
clone size: .; D gene: TRBD1; V gene: TRBV27; J gene: TRBJ2-7; CDR3 protein: CASSFDRVKNEQYF; CDR3 DNA: TGTGCCAGCAGTTTTGACAGGGTTAAGAACGAGCAGTACTTC
clone size: .; D gene: .; V gene: TRBV23-1; J gene: TRBJ2-1; CDR3 protein: CASSHFFSDIWGHEQFF; CDR3 DNA: TGCGCCAGCAGTCATTTTTTCTCGGACATCTGGGGTCATGAGCAGTTCTTC
clone size: few; D gene: .; V gene: TRBV5-1; J gene: TRBJ2-7; CDR3 protein: CASSLHRPYEQYF; CDR3 DNA: TGCGCCAGCAGCTTGCACAGGCCCTACGAGCAGTACTTC
clone size: .; D gene: .; V gene: TRBV19; J gene: TRBJ1-3; CDR3 protein: CASRDRPSSGNTIYF; CDR3 DNA: TGTGCCAGTAGGGACAGACCCTCCTCTGGAAACACCATATATTTT
clone size: .; D gene: TRBD1; V gene: TRBV6-4; J gene: TRBJ2-7; CDR3 protein: CASSDPDRGCEQYF; CDR3 DNA: TGTGCCAGCAGTGACCCGGACAGGGGTTGCGAGCAGTACTTC
clone size: .; D gene: TRBD1; V gene: TRBV19; J gene: TRBJ1-5; CDR3 protein: CASYAGTGSIGNQPQHF; CDR3 DNA: TGTGCCTCCTACGCCGGGACAGGGAGTATTGGCAATCAGCCCCAGCATTTT
clone size: .; D gene: .; V gene: TRBV2; J gene: TRBJ1-5; CDR3 protein: CASSEARGLGQPQHF; CDR3 DNA: TGTGCCAGCAGTGAAGCCCGGGGGTTAGGCCAGCCCCAGCATTTT
clone size: .; D gene: TRBD2; V gene: TRBV6-4; J gene: TRBJ2-1; CDR3 protein: CASSDGLAGLQFF; CDR3 DNA: TGTGCCAGCAGTGACGGACTAGCGGGATTACAGTTCTTC
clone size: .; D gene: .; V gene: TRBV20-1; J gene: TRBJ1-1; CDR3 protein: CSASRGTEAFF; CDR3 DNA: TGCAGTGCTAGTCGTGGGACTGAAGCTTTCTTT
clone size: .; D gene: TRBD2; V gene: TRBV10-3; J gene: TRBJ2-3; CDR3 protein: CAISQTGGGPDTQYF; CDR3 DNA: TGTGCCATCAGCCAGACGGGCGGGGGGCCAGATACGCAGTATTTT
clone size: .; D gene: .; V gene: TRBV10-3; J gene: TRBJ1-1; CDR3 protein: CAISGQDMNTEAFF; CDR3 DNA: TGTGCCATCAGTGGCCAAGACATGAACACTGAAGCTTTCTTT
clone size: .; D gene: TRBD2; V gene: TRBV2; J gene: TRBJ2-1; CDR3 protein: CASAAGVHNEQFF; CDR3 DNA: TGTGCCAGCGCGGCGGGAGTGCACAATGAGCAGTTCTTC
clone size: .; D gene: .; V gene: TRBV19; J gene: TRBJ1-3; CDR3 protein: CASSPTDFFSGNTIYF; CDR3 DNA: TGTGCCAGTAGTCCTACGGACTTTTTCTCTGGAAACACCATATATTTT
clone size: .; D gene: .; V gene: TRBV7-6; J gene: TRBJ2-7; CDR3 protein: CASSLRPPGTRISYEQYF; CDR3 DNA: TGTGCCAGCAGCTTAAGGCCCCCAGGCACTAGGATTTCCTACGAGCAGTACTTC